The clone carrying this T cell receptor (beta chain) was counted ten times or more. Amplified TCR beta CDR3 regions derived from RNA transcripts. HTBI primers were employed in a first-round RT-PCR of the TCR CDR3. TCRdb used MiXCR to reprocess the multiplex PCR reads, holding one entry per CDR3 protein. The top ten clones hold around 64% of a sample with about 270,000 distinct CDR3 sequences, approximately 20% of them seen once. These data are taken from a study of T cells in Graves' hyperthyroidism and ophthalmopathy. On the study more broadly: Specimen type is peripheral blood, collected at initial diagnosis prior to any treatment.

Trimming took off 1 base at V and 3 bases at J, with 10 bases between the two ends. The germline CDR1 and CDR2 sequences are SGHTS and YDEGEE. This CDR3 comprises 14 residues. The diagnostic basis comprised clinical symptoms, serum thyroxine and TRAb, thyroid ultrasound and orbital computed tomography. PBMCs were derived from more than 8 ml fresh peripheral blood. The clonotype comes from a man in his thirties or forties with Graves' ophthalmopathy. Sample: blood. This chain uses TRBV5-8 with TRBJ1-1; D is undetermined. The CDR3: CASSLWQAYTEAFF. CDR3 nucleotides: TGTGCCAGCAGCTTGTGGCAGGCGTACACTGAAGCTTTCTTT.